The sequence of this T cell receptor (beta chain) was determined in a study of molecular identifiers for immune sequencing clone quantification. Turning to the study itself: The replicate experiment used RNA from roughly 20,000 or 100,000 naive CD8 cells. This RNA was split into five aliquots, and four of them were sequenced. Study-wide results and caveats: Under 1% of molecules in naive cells, but over 97% of effector molecules, belonged to clones above 20 RNA copies.

This CDR3 region has 16 residues. Germline values: CDR1 MDHEN, CDR2 SYDVKM. The trim removed 7 bases at V and 2 bases at J, leaving 9 bases unmatched. This clonotype came up a few times. Its specificity is unknown. TCRdb re-called the PCR reads with MiXCR, one entry per CDR3 protein. The sample includes 490,000 or so distinct CDR3 sequences, around 23% of them seen just once. Naive CD8 library inputs spanned roughly 17,000 to 1,000,000 sorted cells and 10%, 30% or 50% RNA. For naive CD8 T cells, sorting used the CD8+CD4-CCR7+CD45RA+ phenotype. The rearrangement uses TRBV28 and TRBJ2-3; 10 bases match TRBD2. This TCR derives from a human donor in good health. Some libraries in this study had Jurkat cell RNA spiked in. Input material: naive CD8+ T cells from blood, with Jurkat cell RNA spiked in. Sample subset: FACS-sorted CD8+CD4-CCR7+CD45RA+ naive T cells. The CDR3 DNA sequence: TGTGCCAGCACCAAGGGGACTAGCGAATACACAGATACGCAGTATTTT. This gives the protein CASTKGTSEYTDTQYF.